A selection of T cell receptor beta chains follows, all from one sample in a study of beta chain features in type 1 diabetes. Profiling relied on immunoSEQ multiplex PCR, and the TCRdb table lists in-frame clones only, not all of them. The data hold hundreds of thousands of clones, with 15% observed a single time. The sequenced material came from naive CD4+ T cells from blood. These TCRs come from a man between 18 and 35 years old with type 1 diabetes. CDR3s include the opening cysteine and the closing phenylalanine or tryptophan. Fields, in order: V gene, clone size, J gene, D gene, CDR3 length, CDR3 DNA, CDR3 protein. D genes are given only for firm matches. For some rows the clone size is stated as once, few or many, or as a class when expanded; others skip it.

>TRBV7-9|few|TRBJ2-7|.|14
TGTGCCAGCAGCAATGGCTTTCTTCGGGGCGAGCAGTACTTC
CASSNGFLRGEQYF
>TRBV7-9|few|TRBJ1-2|TRBD1|16
TGTGCCAGCAGCTTAGAAGGGACAGGGGCCCGGTATGGCTACACCTTC
CASSLEGTGARYGYTF
>TRBV1|few|TRBJ2-1|.|17
TGCACCAGCAGCCAAGCATCGGGGGGGGATACCTACAATGAGCAGTTCTTC
CTSSQASGGDTYNEQFF
>TRBV30|few|TRBJ2-5|TRBD1|15
TGTGCCTGGAGTCCGGGACAGGGGATCAGAGAGACCCAGTACTTC
CAWSPGQGIRETQYF
>TRBV2|.|TRBJ1-4|.|13
TGTGCCAGCAGTGACGGAGTTTATGAAAAACTGTTTTTT
CASSDGVYEKLFF
>TRBV6-5|.|TRBJ1-1|.|15
TGTGCCAGCAGTTACTCTCTGGCACGGAACACTGAAGCTTTCTTT
CASSYSLARNTEAFF
>TRBV28|few|TRBJ2-5|TRBD1|16
TGTGCCAGCAGTATCCGGACAGGCGGGCCCCAAGAGACCCAGTACTTC
CASSIRTGGPQETQYF
>TRBV29-1|.|TRBJ2-7|.|13
TGCAGCGTTCGTCACAGGCTCTCCTACGAGCAGTACTTC
CSVRHRLSYEQYF
>TRBV7-2|.|TRBJ1-5|.|15
TGTGCCAGCAGATCGGACACGACCGCCAATCAGCCCCAGCATTTT
CASRSDTTANQPQHF
>TRBV6-6|few|TRBJ2-7|TRBD1|15
TGTGCCAGCAGCCCGTACGAGGCAGGGGGCTACGAGCAGTACTTC
CASSPYEAGGYEQYF
>TRBV5-4|.|TRBJ2-4|.|16
TGCGCCAGCAGCCAAGTGGGGGGTGTGACCAAAAACATTCAGTACTTC
CASSQVGGVTKNIQYF